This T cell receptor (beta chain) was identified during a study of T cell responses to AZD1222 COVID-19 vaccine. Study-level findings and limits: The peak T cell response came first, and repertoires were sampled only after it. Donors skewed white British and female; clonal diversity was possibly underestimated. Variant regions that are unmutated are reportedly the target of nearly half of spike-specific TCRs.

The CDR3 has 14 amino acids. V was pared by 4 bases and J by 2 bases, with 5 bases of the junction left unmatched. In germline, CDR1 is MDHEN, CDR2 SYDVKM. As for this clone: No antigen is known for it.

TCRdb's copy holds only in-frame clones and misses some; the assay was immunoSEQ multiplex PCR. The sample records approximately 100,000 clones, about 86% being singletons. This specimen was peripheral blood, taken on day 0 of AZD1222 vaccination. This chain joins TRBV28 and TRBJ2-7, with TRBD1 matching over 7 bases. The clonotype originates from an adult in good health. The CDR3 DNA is TGTGCCAGCAGTTCAGGGGGAATGACCTACGAGCAGTACTTC. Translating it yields CASSSGGMTYEQYF.